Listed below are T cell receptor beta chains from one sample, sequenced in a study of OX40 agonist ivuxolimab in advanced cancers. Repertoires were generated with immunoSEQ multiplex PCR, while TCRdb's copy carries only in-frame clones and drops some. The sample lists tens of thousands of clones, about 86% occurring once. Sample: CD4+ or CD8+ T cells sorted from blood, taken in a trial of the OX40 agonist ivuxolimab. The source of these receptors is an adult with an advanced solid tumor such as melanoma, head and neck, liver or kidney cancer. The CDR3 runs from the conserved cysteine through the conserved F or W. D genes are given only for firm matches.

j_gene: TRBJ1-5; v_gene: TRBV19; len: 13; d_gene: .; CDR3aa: CASSLGGGQPQHF; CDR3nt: TGTGCCAGTAGTTTAGGGGGGGGTCAGCCCCAGCATTTT
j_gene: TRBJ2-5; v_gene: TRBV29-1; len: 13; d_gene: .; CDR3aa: CSVGPEPNVLQYF; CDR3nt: TGCAGCGTTGGCCCCGAGCCAAACGTTCTGCAGTACTTC
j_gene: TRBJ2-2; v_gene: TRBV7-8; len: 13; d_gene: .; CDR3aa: CASSRGPAGELFF; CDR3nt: TGTGCCAGCAGTCGGGGGCCGGCCGGGGAGCTGTTTTTT
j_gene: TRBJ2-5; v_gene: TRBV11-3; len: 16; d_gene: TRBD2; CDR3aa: CASSFGAGGPLETQYF; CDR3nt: TGTGCCAGCAGCTTCGGAGCGGGGGGGCCCCTTGAGACCCAGTACTTC
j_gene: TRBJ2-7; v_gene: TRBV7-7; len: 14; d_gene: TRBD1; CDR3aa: CASSLAGTGNEQYF; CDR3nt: TGTGCCAGCAGCTTAGCCGGGACAGGAAACGAGCAGTACTTC
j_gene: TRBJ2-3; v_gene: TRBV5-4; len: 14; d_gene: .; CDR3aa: CASSAPPVADTQYF; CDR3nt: TGTGCCAGCAGTGCGCCTCCGGTAGCAGATACGCAGTATTTT
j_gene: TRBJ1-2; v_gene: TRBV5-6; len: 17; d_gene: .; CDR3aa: CASSLLTDALANYGYTF; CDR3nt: TGTGCCAGCAGCCTGCTAACGGACGCCCTAGCTAACTATGGCTACACCTTC
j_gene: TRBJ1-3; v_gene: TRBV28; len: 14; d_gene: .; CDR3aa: CASSFAGSGNTIYF; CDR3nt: TGTGCCAGCAGTTTCGCGGGCTCTGGAAACACCATATATTTT
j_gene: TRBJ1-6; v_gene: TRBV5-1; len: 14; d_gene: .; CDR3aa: CASSLNWENSPLHF; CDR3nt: TGCGCCAGCAGCTTAAACTGGGAAAATTCACCCCTCCACTTT
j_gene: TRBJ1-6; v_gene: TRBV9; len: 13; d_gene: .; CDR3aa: CASSALGNSPLHF; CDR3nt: TGTGCCAGCAGCGCCTTAGGTAATTCACCCCTCCACTTT
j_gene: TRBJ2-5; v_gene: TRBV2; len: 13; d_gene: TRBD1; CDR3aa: CASSGGQGGTQYF; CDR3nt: TGTGCCAGCAGTGGAGGACAGGGAGGGACCCAGTACTTC
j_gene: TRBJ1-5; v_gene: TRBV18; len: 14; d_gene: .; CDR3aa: CASSPQGGVQPQHF; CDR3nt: TGTGCCAGCTCACCACAGGGAGGGGTACAGCCCCAGCATTTT
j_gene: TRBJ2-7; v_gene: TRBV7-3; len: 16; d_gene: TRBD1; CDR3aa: CASSSYSGTGPDEQYF; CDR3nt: TGTGCCAGCAGCTCGTATTCCGGGACAGGGCCCGACGAGCAGTACTTC